This T cell receptor (beta chain) was captured by sequencing in a study of blood T cell repertoires in COVID-19. Overall study context: COVID-19 samples, acute and convalescent, were from the United States, Italy and Spain. The analysed material was cDNA or gDNA that came from T cells, B-cell-depleted T cells, or PBMCs.

Germline assignment: CDR1 SGHTA and CDR2 FQGNSA. This CDR3 comprises 14 residues. V shed 1 base and J shed 0 bases, with 6 bases lying between them. Original processing notes: How many nucleated cells were present was estimated from reference gene primer amplification. Clones were sequenced by immunoSEQ multiplex PCR, and TCRdb holds only the in-frame ones, with some missing. D and trimming were read from the DNA, whereas the V and J calls and clone size are those reported in that table. The table lists 130,000 to 150,000 clones, roughly 76% of them singletons. Source material: peripheral blood. This sequence was found in a man of 80 years or more with acute or convalescent COVID-19. The chain uses TRBV7-2 and TRBJ1-1; no clear D. CDR3 region: CASSLEPLNTEAFF. CDR3 coding DNA: TGTGCCAGCAGCTTAGAGCCCCTGAACACTGAAGCTTTCTTT.